This T cell receptor beta chain comes out of a study of T cell repertoires in cytomegalovirus infection. Trimming left V 4 bases short and J 1 base short, with 10 bases between. The CDR3 extends over 14 amino acids. CDR1 is PRHDT and CDR2 is FYEKMQ in the germline V gene (reference sequence). TCRdb used MiXCR to reprocess the reads, holding one entry per CDR3 protein. Of approximately 300,000 distinct CDR3 sequences listed, under 35% are singletons. Worth noting for this clonotype: Its antigen is unknown.

The receptor's source is a human donor in good health (CMV status not recorded). Some clones in this sample may be carry-over from other donors' samples. The chain uses TRBV13 and TRBJ1-1; D remains unclear. Sequencing used cultured PBMCs, obtained from culture after CMV antigen stimulation. CDR3 amino acids: CASSSDTQNTEAFF. CDR3 sequence (DNA): TGTGCCAGCAGCTCAGACACTCAGAACACTGAAGCTTTCTTT. Using reference TRBV13 and TRBJ1-1 for the parts outside the CDR3, the full variable domain is AAGVIQSPRHLIKEKRETATLKCYPIPRHDTVYWYQQGPGQDPQFLISFYEKMQSDKGSIPDRFSAQQFSDYHSELNMSSLELGDSALYFCASSSDTQNTEAFFGQGTRLTVV.